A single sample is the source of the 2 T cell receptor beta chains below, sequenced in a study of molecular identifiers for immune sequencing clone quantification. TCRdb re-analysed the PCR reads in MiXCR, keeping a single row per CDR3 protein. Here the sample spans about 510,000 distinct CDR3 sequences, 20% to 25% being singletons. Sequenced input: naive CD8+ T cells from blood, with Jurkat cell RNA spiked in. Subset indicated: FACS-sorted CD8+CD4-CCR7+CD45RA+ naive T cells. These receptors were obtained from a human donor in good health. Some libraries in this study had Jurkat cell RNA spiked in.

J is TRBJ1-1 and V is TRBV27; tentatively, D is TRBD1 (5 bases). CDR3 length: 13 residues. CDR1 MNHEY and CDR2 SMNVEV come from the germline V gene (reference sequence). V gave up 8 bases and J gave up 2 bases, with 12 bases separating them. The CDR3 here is CASESGTNTEAFF. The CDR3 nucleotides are TGTGCCAGCGAGTCAGGGACCAACACTGAAGCTTTCTTT.

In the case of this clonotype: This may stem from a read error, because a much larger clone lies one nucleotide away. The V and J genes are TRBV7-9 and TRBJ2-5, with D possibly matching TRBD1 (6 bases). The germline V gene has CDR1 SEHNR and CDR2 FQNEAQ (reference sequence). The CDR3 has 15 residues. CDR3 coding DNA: TGTGCCAGCAGCTTAGCGCAGGGGTACCAAGAGACCCGGTACTTC. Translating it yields CASSLAQGYQETRYF.